These 32 T cell receptor beta chains were all obtained from the same sample, sequenced in a study of control samples from healthy donors and cancer patients. Produced via immunoSEQ multiplex PCR; TCRdb's table is partial and in-frame only. The sample holds about 28,000 clones, approximately 87% seen once. The sequencing sample was made of PBMCs. Source of these receptors: a woman aged 40 to 50 with lung cancer.

The DNA for the CDR3 is TGCGCCAGCAGCTTGCTGGGGACATCAAACACTGAAGCTTTCTTT. This gives the protein CASSLLGTSNTEAFF. The rearrangement joins TRBV5-1 to TRBJ1-1, with a tentative D call TRBD1 (6 bases). Trimming left V 1 base short and J 2 bases short, with 12 bases between. Germline CDR1 is SGHRS and CDR2 is YFSETQ. The CDR3 contains 15 residues.

V usage is TRBV11-2 and J usage is TRBJ1-2; D may be TRBD1 (6 bases). CDR1 SGHAT and CDR2 FQNNGV come from the germline V gene. Trimming removed 5 bases at V and 4 bases at J, with 14 bases between. This CDR3 spans 14 amino acids. The CDR3 nucleotides are TGTGCCAGCAGCCCGGCGACAGGCAGCTATGGCTACACCTTC. Translation: CASSPATGSYGYTF. Full variable domain (missing parts from reference TRBV11-2 and TRBJ1-2): EAGVAQSPRYKIIEKRQSVAFWCNPISGHATLYWYQQILGQGPKLLIQFQNNGVVDDSQLPKDRFSAERLKGVDSTLKIQPAKLEDSAVYLCASSPATGSYGYTFGSGTRLTVV.

The chain uses TRBV21-1 and TRBJ1-6; TRBD1, the table's D call, lacks a check against the DNA. TRBV21-1 is tagged as a pseudogene. This CDR3 is 13 amino acids long. This chain's CDR3 is CASSSWGRSPLHF. CDR3 bases: TGTGCCAGCTCGTCATGGGGCCGGTCACCCCTCCACTTT.

The V and J genes are TRBV6-5 and TRBJ2-5; D perhaps matches TRBD2 (7 bases). Germline loops: CDR1 MNHEY, CDR2 SVGAGI. The CDR3 runs to 14 residues. Between the trimmed V and J ends, which lost 6 bases and 0 bases, there was a span of 11 bases. CDR3: CASREGGYQETQYF. The CDR3 DNA reads as TGTGCCAGCAGGGAGGGGGGGTACCAAGAGACCCAGTACTTC.

The chain couples TRBV27 to TRBJ1-5; 10 nucleotides align to TRBD1. The CDR3 consists of 16 residues. With 4 bases clipped from V and 0 bases from J, the junction kept 3 bases outside the gene matches. Germline CDR1 reads MNHEY; CDR2 reads SMNVEV (reference sequence). The CDR3 reads CASSSRDRGSNQPQHF. Here the CDR3 DNA reads TGTGCCAGCAGTTCCCGGGACAGGGGTAGCAATCAGCCCCAGCATTTT.

CDR3 DNA: TGCGCCAGCAGCTCGACCAGGGGGCGCGAGCAGTACTTC. This encodes CASSSTRGREQYF. This chain uses TRBV5-1 with TRBJ2-7; 8 bases align to TRBD1. V lost 3 bases to trimming and J lost 6 bases; unmatched junction nucleotides: 5. The germline CDR1 and CDR2 sequences are SGHRS and YFSETQ. The CDR3 is 13 residues long.

The CDR3 region is CASSLELVQETQYF. The DNA of the CDR3 is TGTGCCAGCAGCTTGGAACTGGTACAAGAGACCCAGTACTTC. The rearrangement joins TRBV5-4 to TRBJ2-5; no firm D call. This CDR3 region has 14 residues. Trimming pared 0 bases from V and 2 bases from J, leaving 8 bases between. The germline V gene has CDR1 SGHNT and CDR2 YYREEE (reference sequence).

The chain uses TRBV6-1 and TRBJ2-7; no clear D. Per the germline V gene, CDR1 is MNHNS and CDR2 is SASEGT. Trimming left V 1 base short and J 2 bases short, with 6 bases between. CDR3 size: 13 residues. As DNA, the CDR3 is TGTGCCAGCAGTGAAGACTGGGCCTACGAGCAGTACTTC. Translating gives CASSEDWAYEQYF.

The chain employs TRBV4-3 and TRBJ2-6; D gene ambiguous. This CDR3 is built from 16 residues. The germline V and J ends were trimmed by 1 base and 2 bases, with 9 bases remaining between them. The germline CDR1 and CDR2 sequences are LGHNA and YSLEER. The chain's CDR3 is CASSQVVGTGANVLTF. The CDR3 coding sequence is TGCGCCAGCAGCCAAGTGGTGGGGACTGGGGCCAACGTCCTGACTTTC.

The V call is TRBV19, the J call TRBJ1-5, with TRBD1 identical over 9 bases. After removal of 3 bases from V and 6 bases from J, the junction contained 15 bases not matched to a gene. Looked up from germline, CDR1 is LNHDA and CDR2 is SQIVND (reference sequence). The CDR3 runs 18 residues. The DNA for the CDR3 is TGTGCCAGTAGTATTGGGGGACAGGGACGGATTGGGATTCAGCCCCAGCATTTT. Encoded protein: CASSIGGQGRIGIQPQHF.

This chain joins TRBV14 and TRBJ1-4, with no clear D. V shed 2 bases and J shed 4 bases, with 5 bases lying between them. The CDR3 totals 13 residues. CDR1 and CDR2 from the germline V gene are SGHDN and FVKESK. The CDR3 is CASSQSYNEKLFF. The CDR3 DNA follows: TGTGCCAGCAGCCAATCGTATAATGAAAAACTGTTTTTT.

This clone was observed once. V and J are TRBV7-8 and TRBJ1-2; D unresolved. Per germline, CDR1 SGHVS and CDR2 FQNEAQ. CDR3 size: 13 residues. The ends were cut back, 0 bases at V and 7 bases at J, with 9 bases in the middle. CDR3 protein: CASSLAAEGGYTF. For the CDR3, the DNA is TGTGCCAGCAGCTTAGCCGCGGAGGGTGGCTACACCTTC.

V is TRBV9 and J is TRBJ2-3; maybe TRBD2 (6 bases). CDR3 length equals 16 residues. Trimming pared 0 bases from V and 0 bases from J, leaving 11 bases between. Per germline, CDR1 SGDLS and CDR2 YYNGEE. The CDR3 reads CASSVVGLYSTDTQYF. The CDR3 region has the DNA TGTGCCAGCAGCGTAGTGGGACTGTATAGCACAGATACGCAGTATTTT.

V and J are TRBV28 and TRBJ2-7; possibly TRBD2 for D (7 bases). Germline V gives CDR1 MDHEN, CDR2 SYDVKM. CDR3 size: 14 residues. V was cut by 8 bases and J by 1 base, with 15 bases left in between. For the CDR3, the DNA is TGTGCCAGCGAAGGGGGGGCGGGTTCCTACGAGCAGTACTTC. Amino acid sequence: CASEGGAGSYEQYF.

The chain recombines TRBV25-1 with TRBJ2-5; tentative D call: TRBD1 (5 bases). V was shortened by 4 bases and J by 4 bases, with 19 bases between the two germline ends. Germline-derived CDR1 and CDR2 are MGHDK and SYGVNS. The CDR3 is made up of 16 amino acids. CDR3 amino acids: CASSVLTGDWRETQYF. CDR3 in DNA: TGTGCCAGCAGTGTCCTCACAGGCGACTGGCGAGAGACCCAGTACTTC.

J is TRBJ1-1 and V is TRBV10-3, with TRBD1 identical over 10 bases. Germline V lookup: CDR1 ENHRY, CDR2 SYGVKD. J was trimmed by 8 bases and V by 4 bases; bases with no gene match: 7. The CDR3 length is 14 residues. CDR3 sequence: CAISARQGAREAFF. In DNA form, the CDR3 reads TGTGCCATCAGTGCCAGACAGGGGGCTCGGGAAGCTTTCTTT.

This chain links TRBV19 with TRBJ2-1; no definite D call. The V gene's germline CDR1 is LNHDA and CDR2 SQIVND (reference sequence). The V gene lost 6 bases and the J gene lost 7 bases, with 19 bases spanning the gap. This CDR3 contains 15 residues. The CDR3 here is CASRATSLMGNEQFF. The CDR3 nucleotides are TGTGCCAGTAGGGCAACATCACTAATGGGGAATGAGCAGTTCTTC. Filled out from reference TRBV19 and TRBJ2-1, the complete variable domain reads DGGITQSPKYLFRKEGQNVTLSCEQNLNHDAMYWYRQDPGQGLRLIYYSQIVNDFQKGDIAEGYSVSREKKESFPLTVTSAQKNPTAFYLCASRATSLMGNEQFFGPGTRLTVL.

This chain connects TRBV19 to TRBJ1-4, with TRBD1 matching 8 bases. The V gene end was trimmed by 5 bases and the J gene end by 0 bases; junction bases not matched to a gene: 14. This CDR3 is 19 amino acids long. Per germline, CDR1 LNHDA and CDR2 SQIVND (reference sequence). The CDR3 coding sequence is TGTGCCAGTAGTTTCCTACCGGACAGGGTCAATCCAACTAATGAAAAACTGTTTTTT. The encoded protein is CASSFLPDRVNPTNEKLFF. The whole variable domain, remainder taken from reference TRBV19 and TRBJ1-4, is DGGITQSPKYLFRKEGQNVTLSCEQNLNHDAMYWYRQDPGQGLRLIYYSQIVNDFQKGDIAEGYSVSREKKESFPLTVTSAQKNPTAFYLCASSFLPDRVNPTNEKLFFGSGTQLSVL.

The J gene is TRBJ1-3, the V gene TRBV11-3; D may be TRBD1 (5 bases). The ends were cut back, 5 bases at V and 0 bases at J, with 8 bases in the middle. Per the germline V gene, CDR1 is SGHNT and CDR2 is YENEEA. This CDR3 region has 14 residues. CDR3 protein: CASSDGTSGNTIYF. In nucleotides, the CDR3 is TGTGCCAGCAGCGACGGGACCTCTGGAAACACCATATATTTT.

CDR3 region: CASSLRFGTASYEQYF. CDR3 DNA: TGTGCCAGCAGCCTGCGTTTTGGGACAGCCTCCTACGAGCAGTACTTC. The chain is built from TRBV3-1 (or the pseudogene TRBV3-2) and TRBJ2-7; 7 bases fit TRBD1. Trimming took 4 bases from V and 0 from J; bases not matched to a gene: 9. Germline V lookup: CDR1 LGHDT, CDR2 YNNKEL (reference sequence). This CDR3 comprises 16 residues.

The CDR3 bases are TGTGCCAGCAGTTTGGGGGGGCCCTACGAGCAGTACTTC. It codes for CASSLGGPYEQYF. The chain employs TRBV28 and TRBJ2-7, with D perhaps TRBD2 (7 bases). V gave up 3 bases and J gave up 2 bases, with 8 bases separating them. The CDR3 has 13 amino acids. CDR1 and CDR2 (germline): MDHEN, SYDVKM.

V is TRBV3-1 (or the pseudogene TRBV3-2) and J is TRBJ1-3; a weak D match, TRBD1 (5 bases). The CDR3 sequence is 14 residues long. The V end lost 4 bases, the J end lost 1 base, and 8 bases lay between the germline ends. Germline lookup yields CDR1 LGHDT and CDR2 YNNKEL (reference sequence). The CDR3 loop reads CASSPGSSGNTIYF. The CDR3 DNA reads TGTGCCAGCAGCCCAGGGAGTTCTGGAAACACCATATATTTT.

The CDR3 DNA reads as TGCGCCAGCAGCCACATTGGACAGGGCACCAACTATGGCTACACCTTC. Translation gives CASSHIGQGTNYGYTF. This chain connects TRBV4-3 to TRBJ1-2, with 8 bases identical to TRBD1. Losses at the gene ends were 3 bases for V and 2 bases for J; bases not matched to a gene: 8. Germline loops: CDR1 LGHNA, CDR2 YSLEER. The CDR3 is made up of 16 amino acids.

The chain links TRBV10-3 to TRBJ1-1; D remains ambiguous. V was clipped by 3 bases and J by 4 bases, with 3 bases between them. CDR1 is ENHRY, CDR2 SYGVKD, per germline. CDR3 length: 11 residues. The CDR3 loop reads CAISESTEAFF. CDR3 nucleotide sequence: TGTGCCATCAGTGAAAGCACTGAAGCTTTCTTT.

The gene calls are TRBV6-2 or TRBV6-3 and TRBJ2-7; D is unresolved. From germline, CDR1 is MNHEY and CDR2 SVGEGT. The CDR3 covers 14 residues. Trimming cost V 6 bases and J 0 bases, with 12 bases left between them. CDR3 bases: TGTGCCAGCAGCCCCAGGATCAGCTCCTACGAGCAGTACTTC. This sequence encodes CASSPRISSYEQYF.

This chain links TRBV7-9 with TRBJ1-4; D is perhaps TRBD1 (5 bases). Deletions cut 5 bases from V and 11 bases from J, with 18 bases between. The CDR3 has 14 residues. Germline lookup yields CDR1 SEHNR and CDR2 FQNEAQ (reference sequence). The CDR3 DNA reads TGTGCCAGCAGCCTCAACACCGGGACTCATAAACTGTTTTTT. Protein: CASSLNTGTHKLFF.

The J gene is TRBJ2-6, the V gene TRBV6-1; D perhaps matches TRBD1 (5 bases). The ends were cut back, 4 bases at V and 0 bases at J, with 10 bases in the middle. The CDR3 has 16 amino acids. Germline V lookup: CDR1 MNHNS, CDR2 SASEGT. CDR3 DNA sequence: TGTGCCAGCAGTGCCCGACAGTCCTCTGGGGCCAACGTCCTGACTTTC. Protein: CASSARQSSGANVLTF.

J is TRBJ2-5 and V is TRBV28; D ambiguous. V lost 7 bases and J 2 bases, leaving 11 bases between the germline ends. This CDR3 comprises 13 residues. Germline V lookup: CDR1 MDHEN, CDR2 SYDVKM. This chain's CDR3 is CASTITGQETQYF. For the CDR3, the DNA is TGTGCCAGCACCATCACCGGACAAGAGACCCAGTACTTC.

The rearrangement uses TRBV3-1 (or the pseudogene TRBV3-2) and TRBJ2-7, with D possibly TRBD1 on 6 matching bases. The ends were cut back, 6 bases at V and 2 bases at J, with 17 bases in the middle. The CDR3 contains 15 residues. Germline CDR1 reads LGHDT; CDR2 reads YNNKEL (reference sequence). Here the CDR3 DNA reads TGTGCCAGCAGTCGATTGGGGGACATCCCCTACGAGCAGTACTTC. Amino acid sequence: CASSRLGDIPYEQYF.

This sequence joins TRBV12-5 and TRBJ1-3, with TRBD1 as a possible D gene (5 bases). V was clipped by 1 base and J by 0 bases, with 16 bases between them. The germline gives CDR1 LGHNT, CDR2 FRNRAP. The CDR3 consists of 18 residues. The CDR3 region has the DNA TGTGCTAGTGGTTTGGGCGCGGGACGGAGCGACTCTGGAAACACCATATATTTT. Protein product: CASGLGAGRSDSGNTIYF.

V usage is TRBV11-2 and J usage is TRBJ2-3, with 10 bases aligning to TRBD2. Germline-derived CDR1 and CDR2 are SGHAT and FQNNGV. CDR3 length: 16 residues. Trimming at V came to 4 bases and at J to 5 bases, leaving 9 bases not matched to a gene. The CDR3 protein is CASSSLGTSVGDTQYF. Here the CDR3 DNA reads TGTGCCAGCAGCTCACTGGGGACTAGCGTAGGAGATACGCAGTATTTT.

This chain connects TRBV11-2 to TRBJ2-7; D unclear. Germline CDR1 reads SGHAT; CDR2 reads FQNNGV. The V gene lost 5 bases and the J gene lost 3 bases, with 2 bases spanning the gap. There are 10 residues in the CDR3. The CDR3 loop is CASSDYEQYF. The CDR3 coding sequence is TGTGCCAGCAGCGACTACGAGCAGTACTTC.